The 26 T cell receptor beta chains below come from one sample, sequenced in a study of PD-1 and CTLA-4 blockade in melanoma. Only in-frame clones appear in the TCRdb table, and some are missing; sequencing was by immunoSEQ multiplex PCR. The data hold approximately 17,000 clones, with about 70% observed a single time. Sequencing was performed on CD8+ T cells from peripheral blood, taken from a patient given anti-PD-1 treatment. The source of these receptors is a human donor with melanoma.

The genes are TRBV30 and TRBJ1-2, with D perhaps TRBD1 (5 bases). The V and J ends lost 0 bases and 6 bases respectively, with 14 bases between them. The CDR3 runs 14 residues. Germline CDR1 and CDR2: GTSNPN and SVGIG (reference sequence). The CDR3 here is CAWSVAGKGDGYTF. CDR3 nucleotides: TGTGCCTGGAGTGTGGCTGGGAAAGGGGATGGCTACACCTTC. Full variable domain (remainder filled in from reference TRBV30 and TRBJ1-2): SQTIHQWPATLVQPVGSPLSLECTVEGTSNPNLYWYRQAAGRGLQLLFYSVGIGQISSEVPQNLSASRPQDRQFILSSKKLLLSDSGFYLCAWSVAGKGDGYTFGSGTRLTVV.

The J gene is TRBJ2-1, the V gene TRBV9; 7 bases align to TRBD1. This CDR3 is built from 18 residues. V shed 3 bases, J shed 8 bases, and the junction held 20 bases outside the gene matches. Germline lookup yields CDR1 SGDLS and CDR2 YYNGEE. The CDR3, as DNA: TGTGCCAGCAGCGCGAGGATAACGACAGGGCCTGGGGGTGATGAGCAGTTCTTC. This sequence encodes CASSARITTGPGGDEQFF.

The chain carries TRBV3-1 (or the pseudogene TRBV3-2) and TRBJ1-5; 8 bases line up with TRBD1. CDR3 size: 16 residues. J gave up 3 bases and V 0 bases, and 4 bases lay outside the gene matches. Germline CDR1 LGHDT, CDR2 YNNKEL (reference sequence). CDR3 sequence reads: CASSQEQGGANQPQHF. In DNA form, the CDR3 reads TGTGCCAGCAGCCAAGAACAGGGGGGGGCCAATCAGCCCCAGCATTTT.

This rearrangement joins TRBV5-4 to TRBJ2-7; possible D gene TRBD1, 7 bases. Germline V CDR1 and CDR2: SGHNT, YYREEE (reference sequence). The CDR3 has 15 residues. V was clipped by 4 bases and J by 2 bases, with 16 bases between them. CDR3 coding DNA: TGTGCCAGCAGCCCACCGGGGGACAGAGCCTACGAGCAGTACTTC. This translates into CASSPPGDRAYEQYF.

V usage is TRBV29-1 and J usage is TRBJ2-2; D unclear. V lost 6 bases and J 2 bases, leaving 10 bases between the germline ends. The CDR3 spans 13 residues. Per the germline V gene, CDR1 is SQVTM and CDR2 is ANQGSEA. The CDR3 loop reads CSVLGQNTGELFF. CDR3 bases: TGCAGCGTCCTGGGCCAAAACACCGGGGAGCTGTTTTTT.

This chain connects TRBV5-1 to TRBJ1-1, with unresolved D. Trimming took 0 bases from V and 3 from J, leaving 6 bases between them. CDR1 is SGHRS, CDR2 YFSETQ, per germline. The CDR3 totals 13 residues. The CDR3 sequence: CASSLVGYTEAFF. DNA for the CDR3: TGCGCCAGCAGCTTGGTGGGATACACTGAAGCTTTCTTT.

This clone came up once. The J gene is TRBJ2-7, the V gene TRBV24-1, with D possibly being TRBD1 (6 bases). V lost 2 bases and J lost 5, with 15 bases in between. In germline, CDR1 is KGHDR, CDR2 SFDVKD. This CDR3 contains 15 residues. The CDR3 here is CATSDWATGADEQYF. As DNA, the CDR3 is TGTGCCACCAGTGATTGGGCGACAGGTGCGGACGAGCAGTACTTC.

The rearrangement uses TRBV27 and TRBJ2-1; 7 nucleotides line up with TRBD2. The CDR3 length is 15 residues. Germline V gene sequence: CDR1 MNHEY, CDR2 SMNVEV (reference sequence). Trimming at V came to 3 bases and at J to 12 bases, leaving 14 bases not matched to a gene. CDR3 loop: CASSFQDGGGGGQFF. DNA for the CDR3: TGTGCCAGCAGTTTTCAAGATGGGGGGGGTGGCGGGCAGTTCTTC.

This clone was seen a handful of times. This chain uses TRBV7-9 with TRBJ2-2; D not resolved. Per germline, CDR1 SEHNR and CDR2 FQNEAQ (reference sequence). V lost 2 bases, J lost 5 bases, and 6 bases lay in between. The CDR3 contains 13 residues. CDR3 in DNA: TGTGCCAGCAGCTTAAAACTAACCGGGGAGCTGTTTTTT. Its protein is CASSLKLTGELFF.

The J gene is TRBJ2-3, the V gene TRBV2; 7 bases match TRBD2. Losses at the gene ends were 3 bases for V and 3 bases for J; bases not matched to a gene: 9. CDR1 is SNHLY and CDR2 is FYNNEI in the germline V gene. The CDR3 covers 16 residues. CDR3 DNA sequence: TGTGCCAGCAGTGACTCCGGCGGGGGTATAACAGATACGCAGTATTTT. Translation: CASSDSGGGITDTQYF.

The chain links TRBV19 to TRBJ2-7; 9 nucleotides agree with TRBD2. The J segment lost 4 bases and the V segment lost 1 base, leaving 2 bases of the junction unmatched. Germline-derived CDR1 and CDR2 are LNHDA and SQIVND (reference sequence). The CDR3 length is 14 residues. CDR3 loop: CASSIVAGVYEQYF. DNA of the CDR3: TGTGCCAGTAGTATAGTAGCGGGAGTATACGAGCAGTACTTC.

V gene TRBV18 combines with J gene TRBJ2-7, with a possible D match to TRBD2 (6 bases). V was trimmed by 3 bases and J by 4 bases, leaving 19 bases between them. This CDR3 contains 16 residues. Germline-derived CDR1 and CDR2 are KGHSH and LQKENI. The CDR3: CASSPDPGTASYEQYF. The DNA for the CDR3 is TGTGCCAGCTCACCGGATCCCGGGACTGCTTCATACGAGCAGTACTTC. Variable domain in full (rest from reference TRBV18 and TRBJ2-7): NAGVMQNPRHLVRRRGQEARLRCSPMKGHSHVYWYRQLPEEGLKFMVYLQKENIIDESGMPKERFSAEFPKEGPSILRIQQVVRGDSAAYFCASSPDPGTASYEQYFGPGTRLTVT.

This clone was observed a handful of times. The chain uses TRBV12-3 or TRBV12-4 and TRBJ1-1, with 7 bases aligning to TRBD1. CDR3 size: 13 residues. J gave up 13 bases and V 1 base, and 9 bases lay outside the gene matches. The CDR3 spells CASSLGGTAGGFF. CDR3 DNA: TGTGCCAGCAGTTTAGGTGGGACAGCCGGAGGTTTCTTT.

V is TRBV6-5 and J is TRBJ2-1; D is unclear. The length of the CDR3 is 15 residues. Trimming took 2 bases from V and 2 from J, leaving 10 bases between them. Germline V gene lookup returns CDR1 MNHEY and CDR2 SVGAGI. The CDR3 sequence: CASSYSPGAYNEQFF. The CDR3 coding sequence is TGTGCCAGCAGTTACAGCCCAGGAGCCTACAATGAGCAGTTCTTC.

The gene calls are TRBV18 and TRBJ2-7; D might be TRBD2 (6 bases). CDR1 and CDR2 (germline): KGHSH, LQKENI. The V and J ends lost 6 bases and 5 bases respectively, with 17 bases between them. CDR3 length: 14 amino acids. The CDR3 spells CASSPPDGRNEQYF. The CDR3 nucleotides are TGTGCCAGCTCCCCCCCCGACGGGAGAAACGAGCAGTACTTC.

This chain connects TRBV19 to TRBJ1-1; 7 nucleotides match TRBD1. With V trimmed by 3 bases and J by 5 bases, 9 bases remained unmatched. CDR1 LNHDA and CDR2 SQIVND come from the germline V gene (reference sequence). The CDR3 has 15 amino acids. DNA of the CDR3: TGTGCCAGTAGTATGGTGGCAGGGGGGGCGACTGAAGCTTTCTTT. It codes for CASSMVAGGATEAFF.

The chain combines TRBV28 with TRBJ2-3; D unresolved. The V gene's germline CDR1 is MDHEN and CDR2 SYDVKM. This CDR3 has 9 amino acids. The V end lost 11 bases, the J end lost 5 bases, and 5 bases lay between the germline ends. CDR3 sequence (DNA): TGTGCCTGGGGAGATACGCAGTATTTT. Translation: CAWGDTQYF.

The gene calls are TRBV15 and TRBJ2-1; no reliable D call. Trimming left V 0 bases short and J 4 bases short, with 16 bases between. Germline CDR1 reads LNHNV; CDR2 reads YYDKDF (reference sequence). The CDR3 totals 17 residues. CDR3 in amino acids: CATSRDPLGSGYNEQFF. DNA for the CDR3: TGTGCCACCAGCAGAGATCCGTTAGGTAGTGGGTACAATGAGCAGTTCTTC. Filled out from reference TRBV15 and TRBJ2-1, the complete variable domain reads DAMVIQNPRYQVTQFGKPVTLSCSQTLNHNVMYWYQQKSSQAPKLLFHYYDKDFNNEADTPDNFQSRRPNTSFCFLDIRSPGLGDTAMYLCATSRDPLGSGYNEQFFGPGTRLTVL.

The chain has TRBV4-1 and TRBJ2-2, with 7 bases lining up with TRBD2. Losses at the gene ends were 0 bases for V and 1 base for J; bases not matched to a gene: 5. CDR1 and CDR2 (germline): MGHRA, YSYEKL. The CDR3 totals 17 residues. Here the CDR3 reads CASSQDFGEGNTGELFF. CDR3 sequence (DNA): TGCGCCAGCAGCCAAGATTTTGGGGAGGGGAACACCGGGGAGCTGTTTTTT.

This clone appeared a single time. CDR3 loop: CASSLFWGDTQYF. The CDR3 DNA reads as TGTGCCAGCAGTTTATTTTGGGGGGATACGCAGTATTTT. The chain is built from TRBV27 and TRBJ2-3; D possibly uses TRBD1 or TRBD2 (5 bases each). The germline V gene has CDR1 MNHEY and CDR2 SMNVEV (reference sequence). The CDR3 consists of 13 residues. Trimming left V 1 base short and J 6 bases short, with 8 bases between.

This chain uses TRBV7-9 with TRBJ2-7; D is unclear. V shed 2 bases and J shed 2 bases, with 13 bases lying between them. CDR3 size: 15 residues. CDR1 SEHNR and CDR2 FQNEAQ come from the germline V gene (reference sequence). The CDR3 loop is CASSLRQDSTYEQYF. The CDR3 DNA sequence: TGTGCCAGCAGCTTAAGGCAGGATTCGACCTACGAGCAGTACTTC.

This clone was recorded once. V usage is TRBV6-5 and J usage is TRBJ2-1, with 8 bases that match TRBD1. V was pared by 6 bases and J by 4 bases, with 5 bases of the junction left unmatched. This CDR3 has 14 residues. Germline CDR1 and CDR2: MNHEY and SVGAGI. This CDR3 reads CASSFGTGYNEQFF. In nucleotides, the CDR3 is TGTGCCAGCAGCTTCGGGACAGGATACAATGAGCAGTTCTTC.

This clone was detected only a few times. J is TRBJ1-5 and V is TRBV7-9; possible D gene TRBD1, 5 bases. The CDR3 is 12 amino acids. Trimming left V 5 bases short and J 6 bases short, with 8 bases between. CDR1 is SEHNR, CDR2 FQNEAQ, per germline (reference sequence). The CDR3 DNA reads TGTGCCAGCAGCCAGGGAGGTCAGCCCCAGCATTTT. Translation gives CASSQGGQPQHF.

This clone was seen more than once but under ten times. J is TRBJ1-5 and V is TRBV15, with D possibly being TRBD1 (5 bases). V lost 0 bases, J lost 4 bases, and 19 bases lay in between. CDR3 length: 18 residues. Germline CDR1 reads LNHNV; CDR2 reads YYDKDF (reference sequence). The CDR3 is CATSRDHFAGEFNQPQHF. CDR3 DNA sequence: TGTGCCACCAGCAGAGACCACTTCGCGGGGGAATTTAATCAGCCCCAGCATTTT.

By sample fraction, this clone is medium-sized. The V and J genes are TRBV24-1 and TRBJ2-2; possibly TRBD2 for D (6 bases). V was trimmed by 4 bases and J by 7 bases, leaving 12 bases between them. Germline V lookup: CDR1 KGHDR, CDR2 SFDVKD. CDR3 length: 14 amino acids. CDR3 in DNA: TGTGCCACCAGTGAGCCCGGGACTTTCGGGGAGCTGTTTTTT. Amino acids: CATSEPGTFGELFF.

This chain uses TRBV6-1 with TRBJ2-2; possibly TRBD1 for D (6 bases). CDR1 is MNHNS and CDR2 is SASEGT in the germline V gene. This CDR3 has 15 amino acids. Between the trimmed V and J ends, which lost 1 base and 3 bases, there was a span of 9 bases. DNA of the CDR3: TGTGCCAGCAGTGAAGGGGACACGTACACCGGGGAGCTGTTTTTT. Translating gives CASSEGDTYTGELFF.